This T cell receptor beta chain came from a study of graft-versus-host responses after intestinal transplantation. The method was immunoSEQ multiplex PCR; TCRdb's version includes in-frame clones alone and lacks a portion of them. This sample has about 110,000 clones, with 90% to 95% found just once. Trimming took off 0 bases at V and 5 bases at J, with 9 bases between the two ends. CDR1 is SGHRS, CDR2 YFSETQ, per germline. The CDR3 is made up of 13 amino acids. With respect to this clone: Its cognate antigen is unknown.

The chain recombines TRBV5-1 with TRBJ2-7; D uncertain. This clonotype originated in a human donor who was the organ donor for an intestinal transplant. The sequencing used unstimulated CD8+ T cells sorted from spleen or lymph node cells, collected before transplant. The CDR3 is CASSLDQIDEQYF. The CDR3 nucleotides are TGCGCCAGCAGCTTGGACCAGATCGACGAGCAGTACTTC. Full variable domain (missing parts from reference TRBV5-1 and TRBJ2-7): KAGVTQTPRYLIKTRGQQVTLSCSPISGHRSVSWYQQTPGQGLQFLFEYFSETQRNKGNFPGRFSGRQFSNSRSEMNVSTLELGDSALYLCASSLDQIDEQYFGPGTRLTVT.